This T cell receptor beta chain was retrieved from a study of control samples from healthy donors and cancer patients. The CDR3 consists of 14 residues. Trimming took off 5 bases at V and 8 bases at J, with 18 bases between the two ends. Germline CDR1 is SEHNR and CDR2 is FQNEAQ (reference sequence). Here immunoSEQ multiplex PCR was the method, and the copy in TCRdb shows in-frame clones only, minus some. Of 140,000 or so clones in the sample, 90% to 95% were seen once. The sequence came from a man aged 55 to 70 with colorectal cancer. This chain links TRBV7-9 with TRBJ1-2, with D possibly matching TRBD1 (5 bases). The specimen sequenced was PBMCs. The CDR3 DNA reads TGTGCCAGCAGCCTGCGTGGGGACCAGGTCGGCTACACCTTC. This gives the protein CASSLRGDQVGYTF.